This TCR beta chain was captured by sequencing in a study of shared clonotypes between healthy human individuals. Study results and caveats: Exclusively blood specimens were collected; tissue repertoires likely differ. Relative to clonotypes present in all four donors, those not shared had lower generation probabilities.

Sorted-subset replicate PCRs used around 200 ng DNA, about 30,000 T cell genomes. Libraries were prepared by immunoSEQ multiplex PCR; TCRdb keeps only in-frame clonotypes and omits some of them. The sample consists of roughly 570,000 clones, roughly 98% of them appearing once. V was pared by 5 bases and J by 3 bases, with 15 bases between. The germline gives CDR1 SEHNR, CDR2 FQNEAQ (reference sequence). The CDR3 covers 15 residues. CD45RO-negative, CCR7-positively selected cells formed the naive CD8 fraction, excluding terminally differentiated effector memory CD45RA+ cells. Healthy HIV-negative adults without recent acute infections or vaccinations served as donors. This clone was detected once. The antigen is not known.

This chain joins TRBV7-9 and TRBJ2-3; possibly TRBD1 or TRBD2 for D (6 bases each). Sequences were obtained from naive CD8+ T cells sorted from blood. The receptor was derived from a man younger than 45 in good health. CDR3 DNA sequence: TGTGCCAGCAGCCTACTAGTAGGGGGGACAGATACGCAGTATTTT. It specifies CASSLLVGGTDTQYF. The entire variable domain, with the rest obtained from reference TRBV7-9 and TRBJ2-3, is as follows: DTGVSQNPRHKITKRGQNVTFRCDPISEHNRLYWYRQTLGQGPEFLTYFQNEAQLEKSRLLSDRFSAERPKGSFSTLEIQRTEQGDSAMYLCASSLLVGGTDTQYFGPGTRLTVL.